Listed below are T cell receptor beta chains from one sample, sequenced in a study of identical twins. MiXCR was run by TCRdb on the 5' RACE reads, yielding one entry per CDR3 protein. This sample has some 730,000 distinct CDR3 sequences, with 15% to 20% found just once. A further study also used this sample, focusing on T cells expressing NK-cell markers.

The sample comprised PBMCs. These receptors were obtained from a woman under 30 in good health. CDR3s include the opening cysteine and the closing phenylalanine or tryptophan. D genes are given only for firm matches. The listing skips clone size in some rows; elsewhere it reads once, few, many or a size class.

j_gene: TRBJ2-1; v_gene: TRBV4-3; d_gene: TRBD2; abundance: NA; CDR3nt: TGCGCCAGCAGCTTCCGCGGGAGGGCCCTCGTTGAGCAGTTCTTC; CDR3aa: CASSFRGRALVEQFF
j_gene: TRBJ1-4; v_gene: TRBV12-3/TRBV12-4; d_gene: TRBD1; abundance: NA; CDR3nt: TGTGCCAGCAGACGACAGGGATGGACTAATGAAAAACTGTTTTTT; CDR3aa: CASRRQGWTNEKLFF
j_gene: TRBJ2-1; v_gene: TRBV20-1; d_gene: TRBD2; abundance: few; CDR3nt: TGCAGTGCTGCTCGGCGTAGCGGGCTAGGAGGTGAGCAGTTCTTC; CDR3aa: CSAARRSGLGGEQFF
j_gene: TRBJ2-7; v_gene: TRBV29-1; d_gene: NA; abundance: few; CDR3nt: TGCAGCTTCCGGACAGTCTCCTACGAGCAGTACTTC; CDR3aa: CSFRTVSYEQYF
j_gene: TRBJ2-1; v_gene: TRBV12-3/TRBV12-4; d_gene: TRBD2; abundance: few; CDR3nt: TGTGCCAGCAGTTTAGTCGGGGGGTTAAATGAGCAGTTCTTC; CDR3aa: CASSLVGGLNEQFF
j_gene: TRBJ1-2; v_gene: TRBV20-1; d_gene: TRBD1; abundance: few; CDR3nt: TGCAGTGCTAGTGACCGACAGGGCGGCTATGGCTACACCTTC; CDR3aa: CSASDRQGGYGYTF
j_gene: TRBJ2-7; v_gene: TRBV7-3; d_gene: TRBD2; abundance: few; CDR3nt: TGTGCCAGCAGCTCGGGGACTAGCGGGAACTACGAGCAGTACTTC; CDR3aa: CASSSGTSGNYEQYF
j_gene: TRBJ2-1; v_gene: TRBV25-1; d_gene: NA; abundance: few; CDR3nt: TGTGCCAGCGCCGAAACCAGGGATTTGAACAATGAGCAGTTCTTC; CDR3aa: CASAETRDLNNEQFF
j_gene: TRBJ2-4; v_gene: TRBV29-1; d_gene: TRBD1; abundance: few; CDR3nt: TGCAGCGTTTTTGGTTCCGTTAAGGGGGCCATTCAGTACTTC; CDR3aa: CSVFGSVKGAIQYF
j_gene: TRBJ2-1; v_gene: TRBV11-2; d_gene: TRBD2; abundance: few; CDR3nt: TGTGCCAGCAGCTTAGGCCTAGCGGGCGAAACAATCTACAATGAGCAGTTCTTC; CDR3aa: CASSLGLAGETIYNEQFF
j_gene: TRBJ2-1; v_gene: TRBV5-1; d_gene: TRBD2; abundance: NA; CDR3nt: TGCGCCAGCAGCTTGGGCGGGGGGGCAGCGGATGAGCAGTTCTTC; CDR3aa: CASSLGGGAADEQFF
j_gene: TRBJ2-7; v_gene: TRBV3-1; d_gene: TRBD2; abundance: NA; CDR3nt: TGTGCCAGCAGCCGCCTACTAGCGGACGAGCAGTACTTC; CDR3aa: CASSRLLADEQYF
j_gene: TRBJ2-3; v_gene: TRBV13; d_gene: NA; abundance: NA; CDR3nt: TGTGCCAGCAGCTTAGACCCCACAACTGGGGGCCCTAGCACAGATACGCAGTATTTT; CDR3aa: CASSLDPTTGGPSTDTQYF
j_gene: TRBJ2-7; v_gene: TRBV11-2; d_gene: NA; abundance: NA; CDR3nt: TGTGCCAGCAGCTTATATCAGGCCCACGAGCAGTACTTC; CDR3aa: CASSLYQAHEQYF
j_gene: TRBJ1-4; v_gene: TRBV2; d_gene: NA; abundance: few; CDR3nt: TGTGCCAGCAGACCGGACGGTGCAGCTAATGAAAAACTGTTTTTT; CDR3aa: CASRPDGAANEKLFF
j_gene: TRBJ2-5; v_gene: TRBV20-1; d_gene: TRBD2; abundance: NA; CDR3nt: TGCAGTGCAGGCCCGGGACTAGCGGGAGTTCGAGAGACCCAGTACTTC; CDR3aa: CSAGPGLAGVRETQYF
j_gene: TRBJ2-1; v_gene: TRBV5-1; d_gene: NA; abundance: many; CDR3nt: TGCGCCAGCAGCCATAGTTTAGCGGCCTCCTACAATGAGCAGTTCTTC; CDR3aa: CASSHSLAASYNEQFF
j_gene: TRBJ2-5; v_gene: TRBV5-1; d_gene: NA; abundance: many; CDR3nt: TGCGCCAGCAGCTTGGACGGGAGACCCCAAGAGACCCAGTACTTC; CDR3aa: CASSLDGRPQETQYF
j_gene: TRBJ1-1; v_gene: TRBV20-1; d_gene: NA; abundance: NA; CDR3nt: TGCAGTGCTAGAGATTATATGGGCAGGGAAGGGTCCACTGAAGCTTTCTTT; CDR3aa: CSARDYMGREGSTEAFF
j_gene: TRBJ2-5; v_gene: TRBV7-2; d_gene: NA; abundance: NA; CDR3nt: TGTGCCAGCGGGGGACTGCAAGAGACCCAGTACTTC; CDR3aa: CASGGLQETQYF
j_gene: TRBJ1-2; v_gene: TRBV12-3/TRBV12-4; d_gene: TRBD1; abundance: NA; CDR3nt: TGTGCCAGCAGTTTCGCTGCCGGGACAGGCGATTATGGCTACACCTTC; CDR3aa: CASSFAAGTGDYGYTF
j_gene: TRBJ2-1; v_gene: TRBV5-1; d_gene: TRBD2; abundance: few; CDR3nt: TGCGCCAGCAGCTTATCCGGGACTAGCGGGTTAGGGCAGTTCTTC; CDR3aa: CASSLSGTSGLGQFF
j_gene: TRBJ2-1; v_gene: TRBV5-1; d_gene: NA; abundance: many; CDR3nt: TGCGCCAGCAGCTTGTCCCCCTCCTCTCTAGCAATGGCGGGGAATGAGCAGTTCTTC; CDR3aa: CASSLSPSSLAMAGNEQFF
j_gene: TRBJ1-2; v_gene: TRBV12-3/TRBV12-4; d_gene: NA; abundance: few; CDR3nt: TGTGCCAGCAGTGTCGACGGTTTTGGAGGCTACACCTTC; CDR3aa: CASSVDGFGGYTF
j_gene: TRBJ2-3; v_gene: TRBV6-5; d_gene: NA; abundance: few; CDR3nt: TGTGCCAGCAGTTACTCTGCGTCAGGGTTTGCAGATACGCAGTATTTT; CDR3aa: CASSYSASGFADTQYF
j_gene: TRBJ2-7; v_gene: TRBV5-1; d_gene: NA; abundance: few; CDR3nt: TGCGCCAGCAGCTTGGGGGACATACCGTACGAGCAGTACTTC; CDR3aa: CASSLGDIPYEQYF
j_gene: TRBJ2-3; v_gene: TRBV6-5; d_gene: NA; abundance: few; CDR3nt: TGTGCCAGCAGTTACTCAGGGGAGTCAGATACGCAGTATTTT; CDR3aa: CASSYSGESDTQYF
j_gene: TRBJ2-1; v_gene: TRBV6-5; d_gene: NA; abundance: once; CDR3nt: TGTGCCAGCAGTTACGTTGATACCAATGAGCAGTTCTTC; CDR3aa: CASSYVDTNEQFF
j_gene: TRBJ2-1; v_gene: TRBV5-1; d_gene: NA; abundance: NA; CDR3nt: TGCGCCAGCAGCAGGGAACATGAGCAGTTCTTC; CDR3aa: CASSREHEQFF
j_gene: TRBJ1-4; v_gene: TRBV7-2; d_gene: NA; abundance: many; CDR3nt: TGTGCCAGCAGCTTAGGACCCAGGGCCGTAGGAAAACTGTTTTTT; CDR3aa: CASSLGPRAVGKLFF
j_gene: TRBJ2-3; v_gene: TRBV7-3; d_gene: TRBD2; abundance: NA; CDR3nt: TGTGCCAGCAGCCCTAGCGGGGGGGCCATCACAGATACGCAGTATTTT; CDR3aa: CASSPSGGAITDTQYF
j_gene: TRBJ2-1; v_gene: TRBV3-1; d_gene: NA; abundance: NA; CDR3nt: TGTGCCAGCAGCCAAGAGTTGGGCGGACAGAATGAGCAGTTCTTC; CDR3aa: CASSQELGGQNEQFF
j_gene: TRBJ2-1; v_gene: TRBV20-1; d_gene: TRBD2; abundance: NA; CDR3nt: TGCAGTGCTAGAGATCGGGTAGCGGGAGGGATTGAGCAGTTCTTC; CDR3aa: CSARDRVAGGIEQFF
j_gene: TRBJ2-3; v_gene: TRBV5-1; d_gene: TRBD2; abundance: few; CDR3nt: TGCGCCAGCAGCTCTCCCCCGGGACTAGCGGGGGGCCTCCCGAATACGCAGTATTTT; CDR3aa: CASSSPPGLAGGLPNTQYF
j_gene: TRBJ2-5; v_gene: TRBV12-3/TRBV12-4; d_gene: NA; abundance: NA; CDR3nt: TGTGCCAGCAGTTTCGGGCCCCGACAAGAGACCCAGTACTTC; CDR3aa: CASSFGPRQETQYF
j_gene: TRBJ2-1; v_gene: TRBV20-1; d_gene: NA; abundance: NA; CDR3nt: TGCAGTGCCCCCGGGACCATCTACAATGAGCAGTTCTTC; CDR3aa: CSAPGTIYNEQFF